The rows below give T cell receptor beta chains drawn from one sample of a study of T cell responses to AZD1222 COVID-19 vaccine. Libraries were prepared by immunoSEQ multiplex PCR; TCRdb keeps only in-frame clonotypes and omits some of them. The sample has fewer than 120,000 clones; 87% are singletons. The source material was peripheral blood, sampled on day 0 of AZD1222 vaccination. These receptors all come from an adult in good health. CDR3s include the opening cysteine and the closing phenylalanine or tryptophan. D genes are given only for firm matches. The size of a clone is reported for some rows only, either as once, few or many, or as a class for expanded clones.

CASSLRPGQGHNEQFF,TGTGCCAGCAGCCTCAGACCGGGACAGGGACACAATGAGCAGTTCTTC,TRBD1,TRBV11-3,TRBJ2-1,few
CSASRQGRWDTQYF,TGCAGTGCTAGTCGACAGGGAAGATGGGATACGCAGTATTTT,TRBD1,TRBV20-1,TRBJ2-3,-
CASSLDRASYNEQFF,TGTGCCAGTAGCCTGGACAGGGCCTCCTACAATGAGCAGTTCTTC,TRBD1,TRBV19,TRBJ2-1,-
CASSDGPFRGPQNTEAFF,TGTGCCAGCAGCGATGGGCCCTTCCGTGGCCCCCAGAACACTGAAGCTTTCTTT,-,TRBV9,TRBJ1-1,-
CASTRTAGFGELFF,TGTGCCAGCACCAGGACAGCGGGCTTCGGGGAGCTGTTTTTT,-,TRBV5-6,TRBJ2-2,-
CASSLTGTQNQPQHF,TGTGCCAGCAGTTTAACCGGGACGCAGAATCAGCCCCAGCATTTT,-,TRBV28,TRBJ1-5,-
CASTPVGGGSYEQYF,TGTGCCAGCACCCCGGTGGGTGGCGGGTCCTACGAGCAGTACTTC,-,TRBV6-5,TRBJ2-7,-
CASRGQPHGNTIYF,TGTGCCAGCAGAGGACAGCCCCACGGAAACACCATATATTTT,-,TRBV25-1,TRBJ1-3,-
CASSPRGRGDYGYTF,TGTGCCAGCAGTCCACGAGGTAGAGGCGACTATGGCTACACCTTC,-,TRBV28,TRBJ1-2,-
CASSLGGGPQDTQYF,TGCGCCAGCAGCTTGGGGGGAGGACCCCAAGATACGCAGTATTTT,-,TRBV5-1,TRBJ2-3,-
CSAQVERAFF,TGCAGTGCCCAGGTGGAGAGAGCTTTCTTT,-,TRBV20-1,TRBJ1-1,-
CSAGQGAGTGELFF,TGCAGCGCCGGACAGGGGGCCGGCACCGGGGAGCTGTTTTTT,TRBD1,TRBV29-1,TRBJ2-2,-
CASSVENPGQGRATEAFF,TGTGCCAGCAGCGTAGAGAACCCGGGACAGGGGCGGGCCACTGAAGCTTTCTTT,TRBD1,TRBV9,TRBJ1-1,once
CASGLVLTGAMNTEAFF,TGTGCTAGTGGTTTGGTACTGACAGGGGCAATGAACACTGAAGCTTTCTTT,TRBD1,TRBV12-5,TRBJ1-1,-
CASSPRGQDPYGNTIYF,TGTGCCAGCTCACCAAGGGGACAGGACCCATATGGAAACACCATATATTTT,TRBD1,TRBV18,TRBJ1-3,-
CASSRRDEQFF,TGTGCCAGCAGCCGGCGGGATGAGCAGTTCTTC,-,TRBV7-9,TRBJ2-1,-
CASSLTSGGNGELFF,TGCGCCAGCAGCCTCACCTCAGGGGGCAACGGGGAGCTGTTTTTT,TRBD1,TRBV5-1,TRBJ2-2,-
CASGLASGTSVNEQFF,TGTGCTAGTGGTTTGGCCTCCGGGACTAGCGTCAATGAGCAGTTCTTC,TRBD2,TRBV12-5,TRBJ2-1,-
CSVVPRGGSYEQYF,TGCAGCGTGGTACCACGAGGAGGGAGCTACGAGCAGTACTTC,-,TRBV29-1,TRBJ2-7,-
CASGFASGEQFF,TGTGCTAGTGGTTTTGCCTCGGGAGAGCAGTTCTTC,-,TRBV12-5,TRBJ2-1,-
CASSLRGGSHYEQYF,TGTGCCAGCAGTCTAAGGGGGGGTTCTCACTACGAGCAGTACTTC,-,TRBV13,TRBJ2-7,-
CASSSVAGAPETQYF,TGTGCCAGCAGTTCCGTAGCGGGCGCCCCCGAGACCCAGTACTTC,TRBD2,TRBV6-5,TRBJ2-5,-
CASSRDIYEQYF,TGTGCCAGCAGCCGTGACATCTACGAGCAGTACTTC,-,TRBV12-3/TRBV12-4,TRBJ2-7,-
CAISGEPSNQPQHF,TGTGCCATCAGTGGTGAACCTAGCAATCAGCCCCAGCATTTT,-,TRBV10-3,TRBJ1-5,-
CASSPPGLAGPRPETQYF,TGTGCCAGCTCACCCCCCGGACTAGCGGGCCCCCGCCCAGAGACCCAGTACTTC,TRBD2,TRBV18,TRBJ2-5,-
CASSFSPLVMGANSPLHF,TGTGCCAGCAGCTTCTCCCCTCTGGTGATGGGGGCGAATTCACCCCTCCACTTT,-,TRBV7-2,TRBJ1-6,-
CASSLGPISGNTIYF,TGTGCCAGCAGCTTAGGTCCTATCTCTGGAAACACCATATATTTT,-,TRBV11-2,TRBJ1-3,-
CASSLVGEGADTQYF,TGTGCCAGCAGCTTGGTAGGGGAAGGGGCAGATACGCAGTATTTT,-,TRBV5-5,TRBJ2-3,-